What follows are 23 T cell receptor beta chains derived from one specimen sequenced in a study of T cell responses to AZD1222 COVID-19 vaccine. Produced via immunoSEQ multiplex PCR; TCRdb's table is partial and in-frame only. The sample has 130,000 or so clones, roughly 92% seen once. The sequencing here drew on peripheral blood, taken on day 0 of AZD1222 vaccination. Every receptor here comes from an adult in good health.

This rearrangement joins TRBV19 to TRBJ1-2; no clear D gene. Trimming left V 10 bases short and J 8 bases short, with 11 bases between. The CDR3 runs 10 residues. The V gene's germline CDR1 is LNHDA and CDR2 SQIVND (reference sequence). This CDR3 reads CATWGGGYTF. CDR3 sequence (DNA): TGTGCCACTTGGGGTGGCGGCTACACCTTC.

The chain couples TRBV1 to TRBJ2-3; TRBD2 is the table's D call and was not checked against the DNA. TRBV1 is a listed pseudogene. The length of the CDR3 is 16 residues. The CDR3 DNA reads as TGCACCAGCCCCCTTAGACTAGCGCCGAGCACAGATACGCAGTATTTT. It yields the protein CTSPLRLAPSTDTQYF.

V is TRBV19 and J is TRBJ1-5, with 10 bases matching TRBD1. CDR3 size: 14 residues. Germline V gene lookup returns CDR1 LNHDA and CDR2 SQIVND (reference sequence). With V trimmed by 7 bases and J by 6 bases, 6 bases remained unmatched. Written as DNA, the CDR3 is TGTGCCAGTACCCCGACAGGGGGCGGTCAGCCCCAGCATTTT. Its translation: CASTPTGGGQPQHF.

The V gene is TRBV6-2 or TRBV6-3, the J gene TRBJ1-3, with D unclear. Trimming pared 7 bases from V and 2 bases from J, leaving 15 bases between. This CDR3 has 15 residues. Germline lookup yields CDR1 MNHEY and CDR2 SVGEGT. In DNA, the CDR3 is TGTGCCAGCACCCCTCAAATAGGAGCTGGAAACACCATATATTTT. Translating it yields CASTPQIGAGNTIYF.

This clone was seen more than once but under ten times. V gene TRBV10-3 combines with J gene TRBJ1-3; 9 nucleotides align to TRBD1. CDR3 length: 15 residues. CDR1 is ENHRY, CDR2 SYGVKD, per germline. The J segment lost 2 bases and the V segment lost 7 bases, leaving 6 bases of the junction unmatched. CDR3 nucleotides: TGTGCCATCATCCCGGACAGGGGCCCTGGAAACACCATATATTTT. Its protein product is CAIIPDRGPGNTIYF.

The CDR3 loop is CASSSLQGVWETQYF. In DNA form, the CDR3 reads TGTGCCAGCAGCTCATTACAGGGAGTGTGGGAGACCCAGTACTTC. The rearrangement links TRBV11-3 to TRBJ2-5; possible D gene TRBD1, 6 bases. Germline loops: CDR1 SGHNT, CDR2 YENEEA. The CDR3 is made up of 15 amino acids. Trimming left V 4 bases short and J 5 bases short, with 17 bases between.

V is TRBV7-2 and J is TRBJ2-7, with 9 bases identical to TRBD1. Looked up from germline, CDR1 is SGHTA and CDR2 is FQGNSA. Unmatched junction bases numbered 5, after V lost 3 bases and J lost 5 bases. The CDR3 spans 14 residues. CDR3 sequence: CASSFRDRANEQYF. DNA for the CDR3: TGTGCCAGCAGCTTCCGGGACAGGGCCAACGAGCAGTACTTC.

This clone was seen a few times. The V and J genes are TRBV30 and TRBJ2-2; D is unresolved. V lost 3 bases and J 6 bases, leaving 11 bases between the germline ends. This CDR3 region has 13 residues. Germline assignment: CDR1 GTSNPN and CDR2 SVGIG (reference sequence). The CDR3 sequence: CAWSPPPAGELFF. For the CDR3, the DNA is TGTGCCTGGAGCCCCCCTCCCGCCGGGGAGCTGTTTTTT.

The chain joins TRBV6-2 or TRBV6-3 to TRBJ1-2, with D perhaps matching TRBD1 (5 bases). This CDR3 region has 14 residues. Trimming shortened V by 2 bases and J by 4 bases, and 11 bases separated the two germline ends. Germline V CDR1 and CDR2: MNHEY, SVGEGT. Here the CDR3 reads CASSYRGDGYGYTF. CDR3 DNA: TGTGCCAGCAGTTACCGAGGGGACGGCTATGGCTACACCTTC.

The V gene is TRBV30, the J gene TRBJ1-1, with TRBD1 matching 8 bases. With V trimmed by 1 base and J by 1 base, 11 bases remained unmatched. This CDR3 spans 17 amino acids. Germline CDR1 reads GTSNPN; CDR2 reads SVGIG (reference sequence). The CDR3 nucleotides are TGTGCCTGGAGTGGGGACAGGATTACGAGGGGGAACACTGAAGCTTTCTTT. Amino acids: CAWSGDRITRGNTEAFF.

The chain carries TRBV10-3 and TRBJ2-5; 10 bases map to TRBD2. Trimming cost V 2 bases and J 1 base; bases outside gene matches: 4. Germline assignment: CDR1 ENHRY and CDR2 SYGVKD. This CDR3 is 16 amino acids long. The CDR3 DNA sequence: TGTGCCATCAGTGAGAGCCTAGCGGGGGCCCAAGAGACCCAGTACTTC. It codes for CAISESLAGAQETQYF.

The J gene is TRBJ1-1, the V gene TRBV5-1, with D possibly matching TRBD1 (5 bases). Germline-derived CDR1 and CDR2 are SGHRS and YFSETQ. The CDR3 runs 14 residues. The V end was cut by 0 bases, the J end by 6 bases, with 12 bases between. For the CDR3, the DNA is TGCGCCAGCAGCTTGGCCTCGGTGGGGGCTGAAGCTTTCTTT. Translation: CASSLASVGAEAFF.

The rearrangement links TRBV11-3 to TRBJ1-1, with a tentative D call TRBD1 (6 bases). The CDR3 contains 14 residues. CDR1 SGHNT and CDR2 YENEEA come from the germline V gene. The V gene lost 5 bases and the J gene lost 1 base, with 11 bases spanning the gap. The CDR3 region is CASSEGGENTEAFF. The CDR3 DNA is TGTGCCAGCAGCGAGGGGGGGGAGAACACTGAAGCTTTCTTT.

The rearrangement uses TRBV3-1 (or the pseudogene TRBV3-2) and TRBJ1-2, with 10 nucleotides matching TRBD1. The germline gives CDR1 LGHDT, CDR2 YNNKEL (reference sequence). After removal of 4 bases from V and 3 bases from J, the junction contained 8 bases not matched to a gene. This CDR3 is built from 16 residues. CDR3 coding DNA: TGTGCCAGCAGCCTGTCCGGGACAGGGGAGTACTATGGCTACACCTTC. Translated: CASSLSGTGEYYGYTF.

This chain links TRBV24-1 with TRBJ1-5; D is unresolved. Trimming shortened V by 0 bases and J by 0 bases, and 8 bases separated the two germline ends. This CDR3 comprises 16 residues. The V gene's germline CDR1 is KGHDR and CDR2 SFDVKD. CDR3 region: CATSDLALYSNQPQHF. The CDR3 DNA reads TGTGCCACCAGTGATTTGGCACTCTATAGCAATCAGCCCCAGCATTTT.

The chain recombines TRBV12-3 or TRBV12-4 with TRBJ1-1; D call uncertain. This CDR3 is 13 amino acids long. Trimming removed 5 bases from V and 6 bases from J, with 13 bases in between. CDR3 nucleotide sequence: TGTGCCAGCAGTCCCTGGGGTGTCCCTGAAGCTTTCTTT. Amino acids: CASSPWGVPEAFF.

The CDR3 loop reads CASSLGTVRLSSPLHF. CDR3 coding DNA: TGTGCCAGCAGCTTAGGGACAGTCAGGCTATCTTCACCCCTCCACTTT. The chain links TRBV7-9 to TRBJ1-6; D might be TRBD1 (6 bases). Deletions cut 1 base from V and 9 bases from J, with 16 bases between. This CDR3 region has 16 residues. CDR1 SEHNR and CDR2 FQNEAQ come from the germline V gene (reference sequence).

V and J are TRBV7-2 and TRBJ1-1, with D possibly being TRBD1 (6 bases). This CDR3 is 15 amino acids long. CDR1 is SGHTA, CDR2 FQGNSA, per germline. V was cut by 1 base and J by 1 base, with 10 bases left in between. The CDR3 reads CASSLVGGSNTEAFF. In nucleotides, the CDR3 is TGTGCCAGCAGCTTAGTCGGGGGCTCGAACACTGAAGCTTTCTTT.

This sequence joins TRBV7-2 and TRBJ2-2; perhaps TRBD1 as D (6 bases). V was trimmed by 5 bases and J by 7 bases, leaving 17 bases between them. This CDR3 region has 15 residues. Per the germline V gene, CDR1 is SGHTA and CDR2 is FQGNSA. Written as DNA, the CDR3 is TGTGCCAGCAGCCGGACAGCCCAGCAAGGCGGGGAGCTGTTTTTT. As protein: CASSRTAQQGGELFF. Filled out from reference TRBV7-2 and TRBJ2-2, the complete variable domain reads GAGVSQSPSNKVTEKGKDVELRCDPISGHTALYWYRQSLGQGLEFLIYFQGNSAPDKSGLPSDRFSAERTGGSVSTLTIQRTQQEDSAVYLCASSRTAQQGGELFFGEGSRLTVL.

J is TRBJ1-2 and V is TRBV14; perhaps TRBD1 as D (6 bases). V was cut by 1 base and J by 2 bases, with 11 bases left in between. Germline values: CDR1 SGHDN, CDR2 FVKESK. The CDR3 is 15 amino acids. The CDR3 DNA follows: TGTGCCAGCAGCCAAGTCAAGGGGGTGAACTATGGCTACACCTTC. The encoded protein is CASSQVKGVNYGYTF.

The CDR3 is CSVDGAGQETQYF. Written as DNA, the CDR3 is TGCAGCGTTGATGGGGCGGGTCAAGAGACCCAGTACTTC. This chain uses TRBV29-1 with TRBJ2-5, with D perhaps TRBD1 or TRBD2 (5 bases each). Germline CDR1 reads SQVTM; CDR2 reads ANQGSEA. Trimming shortened V by 3 bases and J by 2 bases, and 10 bases separated the two germline ends. The CDR3 totals 13 residues.

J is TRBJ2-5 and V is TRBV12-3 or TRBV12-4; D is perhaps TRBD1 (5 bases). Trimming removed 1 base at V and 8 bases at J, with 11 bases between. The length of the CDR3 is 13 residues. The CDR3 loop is CASSLGEQGTQYF. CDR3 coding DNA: TGTGCCAGCAGTTTAGGAGAGCAGGGCACCCAGTACTTC.

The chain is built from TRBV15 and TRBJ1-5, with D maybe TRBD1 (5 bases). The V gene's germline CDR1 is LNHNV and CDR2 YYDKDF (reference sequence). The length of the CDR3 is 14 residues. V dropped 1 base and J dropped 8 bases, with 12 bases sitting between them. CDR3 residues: CATSRGGDGEPQHF. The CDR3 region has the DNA TGTGCCACCAGCAGAGGGGGGGACGGGGAGCCCCAGCATTTT.